These 30 T cell receptor beta chains originate from one sample sequenced in a study of cytomegalovirus exposure and HLA in healthy donors. A multiplex PCR was run with 60 Vbeta primers and 13 Jbeta primers. Clones were sequenced by immunoSEQ multiplex PCR, and TCRdb holds only the in-frame ones, with some missing. Here the sample spans 150,000 to 200,000 clones, about 88% being singletons. The specimen was PBMCs. The receptors come from a woman aged 18 to 35 in good health and CMV-seronegative.

This clone was observed a handful of times. The chain is built from TRBV28 and TRBJ2-7; D unclear. Trimming removed 5 bases at V and 6 bases at J, with 8 bases between. The CDR3 spans 11 residues. Germline CDR1 MDHEN, CDR2 SYDVKM. CDR3 sequence: CASSQFFEQYF. DNA for the CDR3: TGTGCCAGCAGTCAATTTTTCGAGCAGTACTTC.

CDR3: CASSLAGGPRGELFF. The CDR3, as DNA: TGTGCCAGCAGCTTGGCGGGGGGGCCGCGCGGGGAGCTGTTTTTT. The chain links TRBV5-4 to TRBJ2-2; 8 bases align to TRBD2. The CDR3 is 15 residues long. Germline CDR1 is SGHNT and CDR2 is YYREEE (reference sequence). J was trimmed by 7 bases and V by 0 bases; bases with no gene match: 5.

The chain joins TRBV2 to TRBJ2-7; 9 bases are a match to TRBD1. This CDR3 has 15 residues. Germline lookup yields CDR1 SNHLY and CDR2 FYNNEI. Germline trimming cut 1 base from V and 3 bases from J; bases unmatched to any gene: 4. CDR3: CASSEGRDRDYEQYF. The CDR3 DNA follows: TGTGCCAGCAGTGAAGGGCGGGACAGGGACTACGAGCAGTACTTC.

In nucleotides, the CDR3 is TGCAGCGTTGGGGGGCAGAACAATCAGCCCCAGCATTTT. This translates into CSVGGQNNQPQHF. The chain links TRBV29-1 to TRBJ1-5, with a weak D call TRBD1 (6 bases). Germline CDR1 SQVTM, CDR2 ANQGSEA. Trimming left V 4 bases short and J 3 bases short, with 10 bases between. This CDR3 is built from 13 residues.

A note on this clone: Other DNA sequences in the same sample also yield this CDR3. The chain uses TRBV4-1 and TRBJ2-7, with 9 bases lining up with TRBD2. The CDR3 extends over 15 amino acids. Losses at the gene ends were 4 bases for V and 4 bases for J; bases not matched to a gene: 8. The germline gives CDR1 MGHRA, CDR2 YSYEKL. The CDR3 coding sequence is TGCGCCAGCAGCCCCGGGCGGGAGGGCCGATACGAGCAGTACTTC. It specifies CASSPGREGRYEQYF.

Here the CDR3 reads CASSPTGGSYNEQFF. CDR3 in DNA: TGTGCCAGCAGCCCGACAGGAGGATCCTACAATGAGCAGTTCTTC. This chain connects TRBV14 to TRBJ2-1; tentatively, D is TRBD1 (6 bases). The CDR3 runs to 15 residues. Germline V CDR1 and CDR2: SGHDN, FVKESK. V was pared by 4 bases and J by 1 base, with 11 bases between. Full variable domain (rest looked up from reference TRBV14 and TRBJ2-1): EAGVTQFPSHSVIEKGQTVTLRCDPISGHDNLYWYRRVMGKEIKFLLHFVKESKQDESGMPNNRFLAERTGGTYSTLKVQPAELEDSGVYFCASSPTGGSYNEQFFGPGTRLTVL.

The V and J genes are TRBV4-3 and TRBJ2-6; D may be TRBD2 (5 bases). The CDR3 is made up of 16 amino acids. Trimming stripped 3 bases from V and 1 base from J, with 10 bases between. Germline lookup yields CDR1 LGHNA and CDR2 YSLEER. CDR3 DNA: TGCGCCAGCAGCCAGTCCCTAGCTTCTGGGGCCAACGTCCTGACTTTC. It encodes CASSQSLASGANVLTF.

The chain recombines TRBV9 with TRBJ1-5; TRBD1 aligns across 9 bases. The CDR3 loop spans 15 amino acids. Germline CDR1 is SGDLS and CDR2 is YYNGEE. With V trimmed by 5 bases and J by 4 bases, 7 bases remained unmatched. The CDR3 nucleotides read TGTGCCAGCAGGGCCGGGACAGGGCGGAATCAGCCCCAGCATTTT. It specifies CASRAGTGRNQPQHF.

J is TRBJ1-6 and V is TRBV15, with 7 bases aligning to TRBD1. This CDR3 has 19 residues. V lost 1 base, J lost 3 bases, and 12 bases stayed unmatched. Germline-derived CDR1 and CDR2 are LNHNV and YYDKDF (reference sequence). CDR3 bases: TGTGCCACCAGCAGAGCTGGCGGAGGAGGGGGCGTCTATAATTCACCCCTCCACTTT. Translation gives CATSRAGGGGGVYNSPLHF.

This clone was detected only once. The chain has TRBV11-2 and TRBJ2-1; 10 bases agree with TRBD2. The trim removed 0 bases at V and 10 bases at J, leaving 15 bases unmatched. Germline V gene data show CDR1 as SGHAT and CDR2 as FQNNGV. This CDR3 has 18 residues. CDR3 sequence: CASSLDGWSSGRVVEQFF. CDR3 bases: TGTGCCAGCAGCTTAGACGGATGGTCTAGCGGGAGAGTTGTCGAGCAGTTCTTC.

This clone has more than one count but fewer than ten. This chain uses TRBV6-6 with TRBJ2-2, with D maybe TRBD2 (7 bases). Germline loops: CDR1 MNHNY, CDR2 SVGAGI (reference sequence). The CDR3 extends over 13 amino acids. Trimming shortened V by 7 bases and J by 6 bases, and 12 bases separated the two germline ends. CDR3 loop: CASKGGGAGELFF. The CDR3 region has the DNA TGTGCCAGCAAGGGAGGGGGGGCCGGGGAGCTGTTTTTT.

Concerning this clone itself: The same CDR3 arises from other DNA sequences in this sample as well. V usage is TRBV20-1 and J usage is TRBJ2-3; D possibly corresponds to TRBD2 (7 bases). V was trimmed by 5 bases and J by 6 bases, leaving 9 bases between them. Looked up from germline, CDR1 is DFQATT and CDR2 is SNEGSKA (reference sequence). CDR3 length equals 11 residues. The CDR3 protein is CSAEGGDTQYF. In DNA form, the CDR3 reads TGCAGTGCTGAGGGGGGGGATACGCAGTATTTT.

The chain has TRBV9 and TRBJ1-1; 8 bases fit TRBD1. V lost 4 bases, J lost 5 bases, and 10 bases stayed unmatched. From germline, CDR1 is SGDLS and CDR2 YYNGEE. The CDR3 totals 15 residues. CDR3 nucleotides: TGTGCCAGCAGCACCCGACAGGGGAGGGAGACTGAAGCTTTCTTT. Protein product: CASSTRQGRETEAFF.

The chain recombines TRBV28 with TRBJ2-7; TRBD1 aligns across 8 bases. The ends lost 8 bases at V and 6 bases at J; junction bases unmatched: 9. Germline values: CDR1 MDHEN, CDR2 SYDVKM. The CDR3 consists of 13 residues. CDR3 nucleotides: TGTGCCAGCGCGGACAGGGTTGCTAGCGAGCAGTACTTC. It is translated as CASADRVASEQYF.

This clone was seen just once. The J gene is TRBJ2-1, the V gene TRBV30; TRBD2 agrees at 15 bases. Germline V gene sequence: CDR1 GTSNPN, CDR2 SVGIG (reference sequence). This CDR3 has 17 residues. After removal of 2 bases from V and 3 bases from J, the junction contained 5 bases not matched to a gene. Here the CDR3 reads CAWSPRTSGRVYNEQFF. The CDR3 DNA is TGTGCCTGGAGTCCCCGGACTAGCGGGAGGGTCTACAATGAGCAGTTCTTC. Full variable domain (rest looked up from reference TRBV30 and TRBJ2-1): SQTIHQWPATLVQPVGSPLSLECTVEGTSNPNLYWYRQAAGRGLQLLFYSVGIGQISSEVPQNLSASRPQDRQFILSSKKLLLSDSGFYLCAWSPRTSGRVYNEQFFGPGTRLTVL.

This clone was observed once. The chain recombines TRBV2 with TRBJ1-2; TRBD1 might be the D (5 bases). The CDR3 has 16 residues. Germline-derived CDR1 and CDR2 are SNHLY and FYNNEI. Trimming stripped 2 bases from V and 8 bases from J, with 21 bases between. Here the CDR3 reads CASSEPNTRVNGGYTF. The DNA for the CDR3 is TGTGCCAGCAGTGAACCGAATACCAGGGTGAACGGCGGCTACACCTTC.

V and J are TRBV29-1 and TRBJ2-1; possibly TRBD2 for D (6 bases). The CDR3 spans 14 residues. V shed 4 bases and J shed 0 bases, with 10 bases lying between them. Per germline, CDR1 SQVTM and CDR2 ANQGSEA. CDR3 sequence reads: CSVGGASSYNEQFF. The DNA for the CDR3 is TGCAGCGTTGGCGGGGCAAGCTCCTACAATGAGCAGTTCTTC.

The V and J genes are TRBV6-5 and TRBJ1-3, with a tentative D call TRBD1 (5 bases). Germline V lookup: CDR1 MNHEY, CDR2 SVGAGI. The CDR3 sequence is 15 residues long. The ends were cut back, 0 bases at V and 6 bases at J, with 12 bases in the middle. The CDR3 protein is CASSYSRTHLNTIYF. The CDR3 nucleotides are TGTGCCAGCAGTTACTCACGGACACACCTAAACACCATATATTTT.

The chain joins TRBV5-1 to TRBJ2-5, with D maybe TRBD2 (6 bases). Germline CDR1 SGHRS, CDR2 YFSETQ. The germline V and J ends were trimmed by 0 bases and 1 base, with 16 bases remaining between them. The CDR3 is 17 residues long. The DNA for the CDR3 is TGCGCCAGCAGCTTGGGACCCCTCGGGGACTTCCAAGAGACCCAGTACTTC. Protein sequence: CASSLGPLGDFQETQYF.

The sample holds a few counts of this clone. The chain combines TRBV19 with TRBJ1-1; D remains ambiguous. Trimming pared 10 bases from V and 1 base from J, leaving 16 bases between. Germline CDR1 LNHDA, CDR2 SQIVND (reference sequence). There are 14 residues in the CDR3. The CDR3 coding sequence is TGTGCCACCGGAATGAGGGAAGGGAACACTGAAGCTTTCTTT. It encodes CATGMREGNTEAFF.

The chain links TRBV6-5 to TRBJ1-2; 7 bases line up with TRBD1. V lost 4 bases and J lost 4; bases outside the gene matches: 6. The germline gives CDR1 MNHEY, CDR2 SVGAGI. The CDR3 is 14 residues long. The CDR3 is CASSSDRELYGYTF. In nucleotides, the CDR3 is TGTGCCAGCAGTTCAGACAGGGAGCTCTATGGCTACACCTTC.

The chain links TRBV27 to TRBJ1-2, with D hard to call. The CDR3 is 14 amino acids. Per germline, CDR1 MNHEY and CDR2 SMNVEV (reference sequence). The ends were cut back, 6 bases at V and 2 bases at J, with 13 bases in the middle. This CDR3 is CASSRRGSNYGYTF. DNA for the CDR3: TGTGCCAGCAGCCGCCGCGGATCAAACTATGGCTACACCTTC.

This clone was seen only once. The V and J genes are TRBV4-1 and TRBJ2-7; TRBD1 matches 7 bases. V lost 1 base to trimming and J lost 5 bases; unmatched junction nucleotides: 11. In germline, CDR1 is MGHRA, CDR2 YSYEKL. The CDR3 totals 16 residues. The CDR3: CASSQGSGQAPNEQYF. CDR3 DNA: TGCGCCAGCAGCCAAGGGTCTGGACAGGCCCCCAACGAGCAGTACTTC.

The chain combines TRBV5-1 with TRBJ2-1, with no clear D. The length of the CDR3 is 13 residues. Germline CDR1 SGHRS, CDR2 YFSETQ. Trimming stripped 5 bases from V and 2 bases from J, with 8 bases between. CDR3 coding DNA: TGCGCCAGCAGGCCAGGCCCCTACAATGAGCAGTTCTTC. Translating gives CASRPGPYNEQFF. Full variable domain (outside the CDR3, taken from reference TRBV5-1 and TRBJ2-1): KAGVTQTPRYLIKTRGQQVTLSCSPISGHRSVSWYQQTPGQGLQFLFEYFSETQRNKGNFPGRFSGRQFSNSRSEMNVSTLELGDSALYLCASRPGPYNEQFFGPGTRLTVL.

The rearrangement joins TRBV6-7 to TRBJ2-5; TRBD2 agrees at 10 bases. The J call may be in error: the DNA end matches TRBJ2-7 better. TRBV6-7 belongs to the ORF category, with a function that is uncertain. This CDR3 is built from 15 residues. CDR3 DNA sequence: TGTGCCAGCACCGTAACCCTAGCGGGAGTTTACGAGCAGTACTTC. This translates into CASTVTLAGVYEQYF.

The CDR3 is CASSDSPGNTGELFF. The CDR3 nucleotides read TGTGCCAGCAGTGACTCCCCGGGAAACACCGGGGAGCTGTTTTTT. This chain joins TRBV6-4 and TRBJ2-2, with TRBD2 as a possible D gene (5 bases). The CDR3 is 15 amino acids. Germline lookup yields CDR1 MRHNA and CDR2 SNTAGT. Trimming shortened V by 0 bases and J by 2 bases, and 7 bases separated the two germline ends.

The chain links TRBV11-3 to TRBJ2-1; 11 bases line up with TRBD2. CDR3 size: 17 residues. Germline lookup yields CDR1 SGHNT and CDR2 YENEEA. Trimming removed 3 bases from V and 9 bases from J; junction bases left unmatched: 13. This CDR3 reads CASSLGGTSGSCSEQFF. CDR3 in DNA: TGTGCCAGCAGCTTGGGGGGTACTAGCGGGAGTTGCAGTGAGCAGTTCTTC.

In this sample, this clone turned up a few times. This chain connects TRBV2 to TRBJ2-1; no definite D call. V was clipped by 9 bases and J by 0 bases, with 9 bases between them. Germline CDR1 and CDR2: SNHLY and FYNNEI. This CDR3 comprises 13 residues. For the CDR3, the DNA is TGTGCCAGGCGGAGCAACTCCTACAATGAGCAGTTCTTC. Its translation is CARRSNSYNEQFF.

The J gene is TRBJ2-7, the V gene TRBV27; tentative D call: TRBD1 (6 bases). From germline, CDR1 is MNHEY and CDR2 SMNVEV (reference sequence). V shed 2 bases and J shed 0 bases, with 11 bases lying between them. The CDR3 has 15 amino acids. The CDR3 loop is CASSLATGSSYEQYF. In DNA form, the CDR3 reads TGTGCCAGCAGTTTAGCGACAGGAAGCTCCTACGAGCAGTACTTC.

J is TRBJ2-2 and V is TRBV6-4, with D maybe TRBD2 (6 bases). This CDR3 has 15 amino acids. The V gene's germline CDR1 is MRHNA and CDR2 SNTAGT. V dropped 5 bases and J dropped 5 bases, with 15 bases sitting between them. CDR3 coding DNA: TGTGCCAGCAGTCTCAGAGCGGGTTCTACCGGGGAGCTGTTTTTT. It yields the protein CASSLRAGSTGELFF.